These 5 T cell receptor beta chains originate from one sample sequenced in a study of metastatic and nonmetastatic thyroid tumors. MiXCR was used by TCRdb to re-call the PCR reads. The sample lists some 20,000 clones, roughly 25% occurring once. Thyroid surgery had not been preceded by any treatment in any patient. Input material: tumor tissue. The receptors derive from a female donor with papillary thyroid cancer or a benign thyroid nodule (not recorded which). Some clones in this sample may be carry-over from other donors' samples.

By share, this clone ranks as medium-sized. The chain has TRBV6-5 and TRBJ2-7; no reliable D call. The germline V gene encodes CDR1 MNHEY and CDR2 SVGAGI. The CDR3 has 17 residues. V was cut by 0 bases and J by 4 bases, with 19 bases left in between. The CDR3 loop is CASSYSPLWGQTYEQYF. CDR3 DNA: TGTGCCAGCAGTTACTCACCTTTATGGGGTCAAACATACGAGCAGTACTTC.

This clone qualifies as medium-sized. V is TRBV5-6 and J is TRBJ1-5; 8 bases match TRBD1. Trimming took 1 base from V and 4 from J; bases not matched to a gene: 16. This CDR3 has 19 residues. Germline V lookup: CDR1 SGHDT, CDR2 YYEEEE. CDR3 coding DNA: TGTGCCAGCAGCTTGAAACCGACAGGGGCATTGTCAGGGAATCAGCCCCAGCATTTT. Translated, it gives CASSLKPTGALSGNQPQHF.

DNA for the CDR3: TGTGCCAGCAGACCGGACTGGGCCTACGAGCAGTACTTC. Amino acid sequence: CASRPDWAYEQYF. The chain carries TRBV7-9 and TRBJ2-7; weak D call: TRBD2 (5 bases). CDR1 and CDR2 from the germline V gene are SEHNR and FQNEAQ (reference sequence). The CDR3 has 13 residues. V lost 6 bases and J 2 bases, leaving 11 bases between the germline ends.

The chain couples TRBV19 to TRBJ2-5; D remains unclear. Germline CDR1 reads LNHDA; CDR2 reads SQIVND (reference sequence). V shed 8 bases and J shed 2 bases, with 12 bases lying between them. This CDR3 has 13 residues. The CDR3 spells CASGVLAQETQYF. The CDR3 DNA reads as TGTGCCAGTGGAGTGCTGGCACAAGAGACCCAGTACTTC.

By share, this clone ranks as medium-sized (0.01 to 0.1%). CDR3 protein: CASSLYSGSGVDTQYF. CDR3 bases: TGTGCCAGCAGTTTATATAGCGGGAGCGGAGTAGATACGCAGTATTTT. The chain uses TRBV27 and TRBJ2-3, with 9 bases identical to TRBD2. The CDR3 totals 16 residues. The J segment lost 5 bases and the V segment lost 1 base, leaving 7 bases of the junction unmatched. The V gene's germline CDR1 is MNHEY and CDR2 SMNVEV (reference sequence).